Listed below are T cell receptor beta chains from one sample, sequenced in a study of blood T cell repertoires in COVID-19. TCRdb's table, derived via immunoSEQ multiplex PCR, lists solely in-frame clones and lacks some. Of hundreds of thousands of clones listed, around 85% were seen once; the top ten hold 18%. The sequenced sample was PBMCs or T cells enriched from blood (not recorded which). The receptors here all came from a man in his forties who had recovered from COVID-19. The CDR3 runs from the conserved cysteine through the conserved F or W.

CASSLSGQPWGQFF	TRBV5-6	TRBJ2-1
CASSGHGGDYTF	TRBV2	TRBJ1-2
CASSPNGVLGMNTEAFF	TRBV19	TRBJ1-1
CASRTRETQYF	TRBV28	TRBJ2-5
CATSDGRGTGELFF	TRBV24-1	TRBJ2-2
CASSPLGAGANVLTF	TRBV7-9	TRBJ2-6
CASSPGTVTNTGELFF	TRBV7-3	TRBJ2-2
CASRGDQGLKTF	TRBV2	TRBJ1-2
CAISEGRRYDEKLFF	TRBV10-3	TRBJ1-4
CASSLGRGRLYEQYF	TRBV7-9	TRBJ2-7
CASSPTSRGSTDTQYF	TRBV19	TRBJ2-3
CASTGTSGSNEQFF	TRBV2	TRBJ2-1
CASSLGLALHF	TRBV12-3/TRBV12-4	TRBJ1-6
CASSLRAGEGANSPLHF	TRBV5-8	TRBJ1-6
CASSPGTGGVGSYEQYF	TRBV7-6	TRBJ2-7
CASRDPSVLYNEQFF	TRBV11-3	TRBJ2-1
CASSSITRTDSYNEQFF	TRBV5-6	TRBJ2-1
CSVQGARGEKLFF	TRBV29-1	TRBJ1-4
CASSPPGLTYEQYF	TRBV18	TRBJ2-7
CASSGTGGYQPQHF	TRBV2	TRBJ1-5
CASSQGAGYYEQYF	TRBV14	TRBJ2-7
CASSETRLAPPEQFF	TRBV10-1	TRBJ2-1
CASSLFRAGTYNEQFF	TRBV5-5	TRBJ2-1
CASSSSGTFYEQYF	TRBV5-1	TRBJ2-7
CATNLWRVATEAFF	TRBV28	TRBJ1-1
CASSTRTGDDEQYF	TRBV18	TRBJ2-7
CASGLLAGGPINEQFF	TRBV12-5	TRBJ2-1
CASTPGQNSGANVLTF	TRBV5-4	TRBJ2-6
CASSLRTSGRETQYF	TRBV28	TRBJ2-5
CASSLDRGRYEQYF	TRBV5-4	TRBJ2-7
CASSNFRGLNTEAFF	TRBV5-1	TRBJ1-1
CASRTLAGFNEKLFF	TRBV19	TRBJ1-4
CASSKESSGRVCEQYF	TRBV21-1	TRBJ2-7
CASTFRQGLDEKLFF	TRBV4-1	TRBJ1-4
CASSSVQLRAYEQYF	TRBV13	TRBJ2-7
CASSKAGGPWNEQFF	TRBV6-5	TRBJ2-1
CASSLGGTANTEAFF	TRBV7-2	TRBJ1-1
CASSSTLGLAGVGETQYF	TRBV13	TRBJ2-5
CASSAVEGGDTGELFF	TRBV9	TRBJ2-2
CASSSRTSGLTDTQYF	TRBV3-1/TRBV3-2	TRBJ2-3
CAWTLDSYTEAFF	TRBV30	TRBJ1-1
CATTGTGKTYEQYF	TRBV24-1	TRBJ2-7
CASSLAPVLEQYF	TRBV7-8	TRBJ2-7
CASSATRSNSPLHF	TRBV10-2	TRBJ1-6
CASSLQGMGNTIYF	TRBV7-3	TRBJ1-3
CASSKVGTGTEQYF	TRBV25-1	TRBJ2-7
CASSLGGAGNQPQHF	TRBV7-9	TRBJ1-5